A single sample gave rise to the 30 T cell receptor beta chains below, sequenced in a study of beta chain features in type 1 diabetes. Isolated RNA was reverse transcribed in full, so expressed TCRB transcripts were sequenced. This table comes from immunoSEQ multiplex PCR, and its TCRdb copy is limited to in-frame clones, with some not included. The top ten clones hold roughly 0.038% of a sample with about 410,000 clones, approximately 13% of them seen once. Sample: naive CD4+ T cells from blood. Receptors were obtained from a man aged 25 to 40 in good health.

The table lists this clone with a few counts. The V and J genes are TRBV18 and TRBJ1-2, with TRBD1 matching over 8 bases. The germline V gene has CDR1 KGHSH and CDR2 LQKENI. Losses at the gene ends were 2 bases for V and 10 bases for J; bases not matched to a gene: 9. The CDR3 spans 14 residues. The CDR3 is CASSPTTGAGVYTF. DNA of the CDR3: TGTGCCAGCTCACCAACGACAGGGGCAGGTGTCTACACCTTC.

This clone occurred a few times. The genes are TRBV7-6 and TRBJ2-1; 8 nucleotides match TRBD2. The V gene's germline CDR1 is SGHVS and CDR2 FNYEAQ. V gave up 3 bases and J gave up 8 bases; unmatched junction bases: 9. The CDR3 runs to 15 residues. Here the CDR3 DNA reads TGTGCCAGCAGCTTTCCGCTAGCGGGCCGGGATGAGCAGTTCTTC. Translated, it gives CASSFPLAGRDEQFF.

This clone was picked up a small number of times. The chain joins TRBV7-2 to TRBJ1-4; no clear D. Germline CDR1 SGHTA, CDR2 FQGNSA. The V gene lost 2 bases and the J gene lost 2 bases, with 6 bases spanning the gap. The CDR3 runs 14 residues. The CDR3, as DNA: TGTGCCAGCAGCTTATGGGGTACTAATGAAAAACTGTTTTTT. This translates into CASSLWGTNEKLFF.

This clone was counted between two and nine times. The same CDR3 also results from other DNA sequences found in this sample. CDR3 DNA sequence: TGCGCCAGCAGCTTGAACACAGATACGCAGTATTTT. Protein product: CASSLNTDTQYF. The rearrangement joins TRBV5-1 to TRBJ2-3; no clear D. This CDR3 has 12 amino acids. Germline CDR1 and CDR2: SGHRS and YFSETQ. V was trimmed by 1 base and J by 2 bases, leaving 2 bases between them.

This clone was recorded a few times. CDR3 region: CASSSQAESYEQYV. The CDR3 DNA sequence: TGTGCCAGCAGCTCCCAGGCAGAGTCCTACGAGCAGTACGTC. This chain connects TRBV7-9 to TRBJ2-7; D is unresolved. The CDR3 totals 14 residues. The V gene lost 4 bases and the J gene lost 1 base, with 11 bases spanning the gap. The germline V gene has CDR1 SEHNR and CDR2 FQNEAQ (reference sequence).

In its sample, this clone was seen a few times. CDR3 sequence reads: CATSRDGVSTDTQYF. DNA of the CDR3: TGTGCCACCAGCAGAGACGGCGTTAGCACAGATACGCAGTATTTT. The V and J genes are TRBV15 and TRBJ2-3; D is ambiguous. V dropped 0 bases and J dropped 0 bases, with 7 bases sitting between them. This CDR3 region has 15 residues. Germline loops: CDR1 LNHNV, CDR2 YYDKDF (reference sequence). The variable domain in full, with the rest retrieved from reference TRBV15 and TRBJ2-3, is DAMVIQNPRYQVTQFGKPVTLSCSQTLNHNVMYWYQQKSSQAPKLLFHYYDKDFNNEADTPDNFQSRRPNTSFCFLDIRSPGLGDTAMYLCATSRDGVSTDTQYFGPGTRLTVL.

This clone was picked up a small number of times. The V call is TRBV5-1, the J call TRBJ2-2; D is unresolved. The CDR3 contains 15 residues. Germline lookup yields CDR1 SGHRS and CDR2 YFSETQ. Deletions cut 6 bases from V and 2 bases from J, with 14 bases between. CDR3 bases: TGCGCCAGCAAGTTGGAAGGGCCAAACACCGGGGAGCTGTTTTTT. Translated: CASKLEGPNTGELFF.

This clone was counted between two and nine times. V and J are TRBV7-9 and TRBJ2-7; TRBD1 aligns across 7 bases. V shed 5 bases, J shed 7 bases, and the junction held 11 bases outside the gene matches. The CDR3 contains 14 residues. Germline V gene lookup returns CDR1 SEHNR and CDR2 FQNEAQ (reference sequence). CDR3 DNA: TGTGCCAGCAGCATCCCGGGACAGCCCCGGGAGCAGTACTTC. Encoded protein: CASSIPGQPREQYF.

V usage is TRBV16 and J usage is TRBJ2-6; D is possibly TRBD2 (5 bases). The CDR3 totals 15 residues. V was clipped by 4 bases and J by 0 bases, with 7 bases between them. Germline V gene sequence: CDR1 KGHSY, CDR2 FQNENV. The CDR3 DNA reads as TGTGCCAGCAGCCCCCGGGGCTCTGGGGCCAACGTCCTGACTTTC. It is translated as CASSPRGSGANVLTF.

Comment on this clone: Other DNA sequences from this sample encode an identical CDR3 as well. The genes are TRBV18 and TRBJ2-5; no firm D call. The germline V gene encodes CDR1 KGHSH and CDR2 LQKENI. The CDR3 is 12 amino acids. V was cut by 2 bases and J by 4 bases, with 5 bases left in between. The CDR3 is CASSPSRETQYF. The CDR3 DNA is TGTGCCAGCTCACCAAGCAGAGAGACCCAGTACTTC.

The genes are TRBV25-1 and TRBJ1-2, with no clear D. Trimming pared 4 bases from V and 2 bases from J, leaving 11 bases between. The CDR3 runs 14 residues. Germline CDR1 reads MGHDK; CDR2 reads SYGVNS. The DNA of the CDR3 is TGTGCCAGCAGTGGAACGTTTAGGAACTATGGCTACACCTTC. Its protein product is CASSGTFRNYGYTF.

The chain combines TRBV7-7 with TRBJ2-7; 7 bases are shared with TRBD2. The CDR3 totals 14 residues. CDR1 and CDR2 (germline): SSHAT, FNYEAQ (reference sequence). V trimming: 5 bases; J trimming: 2 bases; junction bases outside the gene matches: 6. The CDR3 here is CASSTWGGTYEQYF. The CDR3 region has the DNA TGTGCCAGCAGCACATGGGGGGGAACCTACGAGCAGTACTTC.

This clone turned up a few times. The rearrangement links TRBV6-5 to TRBJ2-7; 8 bases align to TRBD2. The CDR3 is made up of 15 amino acids. Germline-derived CDR1 and CDR2 are MNHEY and SVGAGI. Trimming at V came to 0 bases and at J to 3 bases, leaving 4 bases not matched to a gene. The CDR3 here is CASSYSSGTSYEQYV. DNA for the CDR3: TGTGCCAGCAGTTACTCGAGTGGGACTAGCTACGAGCAGTACGTC.

In its sample, this clone was seen a few times. V gene TRBV15 combines with J gene TRBJ2-4, with a possible D match to TRBD2 (6 bases). Per germline, CDR1 LNHNV and CDR2 YYDKDF (reference sequence). There are 13 residues in the CDR3. With 3 bases removed from V and 11 bases from J, the gap between germline ends came to 14 bases. The CDR3 spells CATSRDPTSFQYF. The CDR3 DNA is TGTGCCACCAGCAGGGATCCGACTAGTTTTCAGTACTTC.

V is TRBV5-1 and J is TRBJ2-3; possibly TRBD2 for D (9 bases). Germline V lookup: CDR1 SGHRS, CDR2 YFSETQ. V lost 3 bases and J lost 0, with 29 bases in between. The CDR3 extends over 21 amino acids. The CDR3 spells CASSSRQGATSGVPSTDTQYF. Here the CDR3 DNA reads TGCGCCAGCAGCTCACGTCAGGGGGCGACTAGCGGAGTACCTAGCACAGATACGCAGTATTTT.

This clone was detected a few times. The CDR3 is CAWSARTDQPQHF. CDR3 in DNA: TGTGCCTGGAGTGCCAGGACGGACCAGCCCCAGCATTTT. V usage is TRBV30 and J usage is TRBJ1-5; D unclear. Germline V gene lookup returns CDR1 GTSNPN and CDR2 SVGIG (reference sequence). The CDR3 sequence is 13 residues long. V was clipped by 1 base and J by 7 bases, with 11 bases between them.

This clone was seen a few times. The chain recombines TRBV6-6 with TRBJ2-2; the D is unclear. The V gene's germline CDR1 is MNHNY and CDR2 SVGAGI (reference sequence). CDR3 length equals 9 residues. Trimming left V 2 bases short and J 13 bases short, with 2 bases between. The CDR3 is CASSYPLFF. In nucleotides, the CDR3 is TGTGCCAGCAGTTACCCGCTGTTTTTT.

J is TRBJ1-1 and V is TRBV5-1, with D unresolved. Germline V gene data show CDR1 as SGHRS and CDR2 as YFSETQ. The CDR3 has 11 residues. The V end was cut by 0 bases, the J end by 4 bases, with 1 base between. CDR3 protein: CASSLATEAFF. The DNA for the CDR3 is TGCGCCAGCAGCTTGGCCACTGAAGCTTTCTTT.

This clone came up a few times. This rearrangement joins TRBV6-1 to TRBJ2-3, with 10 bases identical to TRBD1. The CDR3 is 16 residues long. V trimming: 3 bases; J trimming: 0 bases; junction bases outside the gene matches: 3. Germline V lookup: CDR1 MNHNS, CDR2 SASEGT. CDR3 in amino acids: CASSEGTGASTDTQYF. CDR3 DNA: TGTGCCAGCAGTGAGGGGACAGGGGCAAGCACAGATACGCAGTATTTT.

There are a few counts of this clone. V is TRBV28 and J is TRBJ2-3; D ambiguous. CDR1 is MDHEN and CDR2 is SYDVKM in the germline V gene. Trimming shortened V by 5 bases and J by 2 bases, and 14 bases separated the two germline ends. This CDR3 has 15 amino acids. The CDR3 reads CASSPRRSYTDTQYF. The CDR3 DNA sequence: TGTGCCAGCAGTCCTCGCCGGTCCTACACAGATACGCAGTATTTT.

This rearrangement joins TRBV19 to TRBJ1-2; a possible D gene is TRBD1 (5 bases). CDR1 LNHDA and CDR2 SQIVND come from the germline V gene (reference sequence). Trimming cost V 5 bases and J 2 bases, with 12 bases left between them. The CDR3 runs to 14 residues. As DNA, the CDR3 is TGTGCCAGTAGTGGAGGGACGGAGAACTATGGCTACACCTTC. This gives the protein CASSGGTENYGYTF. The full variable domain, with the rest looked up from reference TRBV19 and TRBJ1-2, is DGGITQSPKYLFRKEGQNVTLSCEQNLNHDAMYWYRQDPGQGLRLIYYSQIVNDFQKGDIAEGYSVSREKKESFPLTVTSAQKNPTAFYLCASSGGTENYGYTFGSGTRLTVV.

In its sample, this clone was seen a few times. This sequence joins TRBV25-1 and TRBJ1-1; 7 bases are shared with TRBD1. Germline V CDR1 and CDR2: MGHDK, SYGVNS. V lost 1 base and J lost 5; bases outside the gene matches: 7. CDR3 length: 15 residues. CDR3 region: CASSEWVSGGTEAFF. CDR3 nucleotide sequence: TGTGCCAGCAGTGAATGGGTTTCAGGGGGTACTGAAGCTTTCTTT.

This clone was seen only a few times. The DNA for the CDR3 is TGTGCCTGGACAGCCCGGTATGAGCAGTTCTTC. Protein product: CAWTARYEQFF. The V and J genes are TRBV30 and TRBJ2-1, with D unresolved. V was shortened by 4 bases and J by 8 bases, with 9 bases between the two germline ends. CDR3 length: 11 amino acids. In germline, CDR1 is GTSNPN, CDR2 SVGIG (reference sequence).

This clone has only a few counts. The chain carries TRBV30 and TRBJ1-2, with a tentative D call TRBD1 (5 bases). Deletions cut 0 bases from V and 8 bases from J, with 10 bases between. Per germline, CDR1 GTSNPN and CDR2 SVGIG (reference sequence). The CDR3 sequence is 12 residues long. In nucleotides, the CDR3 is TGTGCCTGGAGTGTAGAGGGGATCGGCTACACCTTC. It specifies CAWSVEGIGYTF. Complete variable domain (other parts from reference TRBV30 and TRBJ1-2): SQTIHQWPATLVQPVGSPLSLECTVEGTSNPNLYWYRQAAGRGLQLLFYSVGIGQISSEVPQNLSASRPQDRQFILSSKKLLLSDSGFYLCAWSVEGIGYTFGSGTRLTVV.

The V call is TRBV18, the J call TRBJ2-6; D may be TRBD2 (5 bases). Germline V gene sequence: CDR1 KGHSH, CDR2 LQKENI. The CDR3 consists of 15 residues. With 8 bases removed from V and 4 bases from J, the gap between germline ends came to 15 bases. The CDR3 bases are TGTGCCAGCACGCCGACCGGGAACGGGGCCAACGTCCTGACTTTC. The encoded protein is CASTPTGNGANVLTF.

This clone has just a few counts. The chain joins TRBV2 to TRBJ2-3; no clear D gene. The CDR3 spans 14 residues. CDR1 and CDR2 from the germline V gene are SNHLY and FYNNEI. V was clipped by 1 base and J by 2 bases, with 7 bases between them. The CDR3 nucleotides read TGTGCCAGCAGTGAAGTTGGTAACACAGATACGCAGTATTTT. Protein: CASSEVGNTDTQYF. Together with reference TRBV2 and TRBJ2-3, the CDR3 gives the full variable domain: EPEVTQTPSHQVTQMGQEVILRCVPISNHLYFYWYRQILGQKVEFLVSFYNNEISEKSEIFDDQFSVERPDGSNFTLKIRSTKLEDSAMYFCASSEVGNTDTQYFGPGTRLTVL.

This clone was observed a handful of times. The V and J genes are TRBV9 and TRBJ2-1, with 11 bases fitting TRBD2. The CDR3 runs 17 residues. Per the germline V gene, CDR1 is SGDLS and CDR2 is YYNGEE. Trimming took 4 bases from V and 2 from J; bases not matched to a gene: 8. The CDR3 sequence is CASSPRLAGGPYNEQFF. In DNA form, the CDR3 reads TGTGCCAGCAGCCCAAGGTTAGCGGGAGGGCCCTACAATGAGCAGTTCTTC.

The chain is built from TRBV4-3 and TRBJ2-5; 7 bases agree with TRBD2. The CDR3 sequence is 15 residues long. CDR1 LGHNA and CDR2 YSLEER come from the germline V gene. V lost 3 bases, J lost 4 bases, and 8 bases stayed unmatched. The DNA for the CDR3 is TGCGCCAGCAGCCAGGTACCGGGACTACGAGAGACCCAGTACTTC. Residues: CASSQVPGLRETQYF.

V is TRBV18 and J is TRBJ2-3, with D hard to call. The CDR3 has 14 residues. V was clipped by 1 base and J by 4 bases, with 9 bases between them. Germline values: CDR1 KGHSH, CDR2 LQKENI. This chain's CDR3 is CASSPQSRPDTQYF. As DNA, the CDR3 is TGTGCCAGCTCACCACAGAGTAGGCCAGATACGCAGTATTTT. Filled out from reference TRBV18 and TRBJ2-3, the complete variable domain reads NAGVMQNPRHLVRRRGQEARLRCSPMKGHSHVYWYRQLPEEGLKFMVYLQKENIIDESGMPKERFSAEFPKEGPSILRIQQVVRGDSAAYFCASSPQSRPDTQYFGPGTRLTVL.

This clone came up a few times. This chain links TRBV14 with TRBJ2-2; no clear D. V lost 1 base to trimming and J lost 6 bases, with 3 bases between them. This CDR3 has 12 residues. Germline-derived CDR1 and CDR2 are SGHDN and FVKESK. The CDR3 loop reads CASSQVSGELFF. CDR3 coding DNA: TGTGCCAGCAGCCAAGTTTCCGGGGAGCTGTTTTTT.